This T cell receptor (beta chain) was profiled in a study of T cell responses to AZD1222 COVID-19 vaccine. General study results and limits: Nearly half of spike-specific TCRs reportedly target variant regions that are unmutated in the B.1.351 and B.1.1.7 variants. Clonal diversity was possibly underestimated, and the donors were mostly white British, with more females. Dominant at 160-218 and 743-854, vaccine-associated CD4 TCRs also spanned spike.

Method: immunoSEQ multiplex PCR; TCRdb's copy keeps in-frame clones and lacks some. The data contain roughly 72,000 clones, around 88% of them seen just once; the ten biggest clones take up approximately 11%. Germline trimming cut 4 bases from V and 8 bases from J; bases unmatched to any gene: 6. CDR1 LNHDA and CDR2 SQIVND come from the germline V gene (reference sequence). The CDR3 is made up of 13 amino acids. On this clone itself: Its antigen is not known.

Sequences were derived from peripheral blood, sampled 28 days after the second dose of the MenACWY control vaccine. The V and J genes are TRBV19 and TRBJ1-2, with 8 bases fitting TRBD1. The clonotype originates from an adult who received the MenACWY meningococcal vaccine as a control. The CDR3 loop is CASSTPQGGGYTF. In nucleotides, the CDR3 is TGTGCCAGTAGTACCCCACAGGGGGGAGGCTACACCTTC.